The sequence of this T cell receptor beta chain was determined in a study of CD8 T cells in ankylosing spondylitis. Findings and caveats of the study: Existing reports had already noted some motif variants in reactive arthritis synovial fluid and blood. From matched ankylosing spondylitis synovial fluid, disease-linked clones were reportedly recovered at significantly enriched levels.

The authors made TCR beta libraries by quantitative 5'-RACE with molecular barcodes. TCRdb fed the 5' RACE reads into MiXCR, producing one record per CDR3 protein. This sample carries over 75,000 distinct CDR3 sequences, 8.5% to 9% of them seen once, and the ten largest clones take 4.5% to 5.5%. Deletions cut 8 bases from V and 5 bases from J, with 16 bases between. Per germline, CDR1 SNHLY and CDR2 FYNNEI. The length of the CDR3 is 13 residues. This clonotype has ten or more counts. The target antigen is unknown. The chain joins TRBV2 to TRBJ2-7; D is undetermined. This clonotype originated in a male donor with ankylosing spondylitis or in good health (not recorded which). Sequenced material: blood, either unsorted or a sorted T cell fraction (not recorded which). The CDR3 sequence: CASALWEVNEQYF. In DNA, the CDR3 is TGTGCCAGCGCATTGTGGGAAGTCAACGAGCAGTACTTC.